Following are 17 T cell receptor beta chains from one sample sequenced in a study of blood T cell repertoires in COVID-19. Measured with immunoSEQ multiplex PCR; TCRdb has only the in-frame clones, and not every one. This table has roughly 110,000 clones, over 60% appearing once. Sequencing used peripheral blood. The source of these receptors is a man of 80 years or more with COVID-19, enrolled during active disease.

Note on this clone: At one boundary the junction diverges from the germline segment, which might be a read error. This chain joins TRBV7-8 and TRBJ2-7, with 9 bases matching TRBD2. CDR3 size: 15 residues. Germline V gene sequence: CDR1 SGHVS, CDR2 FQNEAQ. The CDR3 DNA follows: TGTGCCAGCAGCCTCGCTAGCGGGACCACCTACGGGCAGTACTTC. Translation: CASSLASGTTYGQYF.

The chain employs TRBV5-1 and TRBJ1-1; tentative D call: TRBD1 (6 bases). Trimming pared 4 bases from V and 7 bases from J, leaving 20 bases between. From germline, CDR1 is SGHRS and CDR2 YFSETQ. The CDR3 loop spans 15 amino acids. The chain's CDR3 is CASSPGDLNLNEAFF. For the CDR3, the DNA is TGCGCCAGCAGCCCAGGGGATCTAAATCTGAATGAAGCTTTCTTT.

V gene TRBV23-1 combines with J gene TRBJ1-4; 9 nucleotides agree with TRBD1. TRBV23-1 has ORF status, its function being uncertain. The CDR3 extends over 18 amino acids. J lost 2 bases, V lost 0 bases, and 7 bases had no gene match. The CDR3 here is CASSQSGTGTATNEKLFF. CDR3 coding DNA: TGCGCCAGCAGTCAATCCGGGACAGGGACAGCGACTAATGAAAAACTGTTTTTT.

This clone has just a few counts. CDR3 DNA sequence: TGTGCCAGCAGCCACGGACTAGCGGGAGCTGAAAAGCAGTTCTTC. As protein: CASSHGLAGAEKQFF. V usage is TRBV3-1 (or the pseudogene TRBV3-2) and J usage is TRBJ2-1, with 13 positions matching TRBD2. The CDR3 length is 15 residues. Trimming took 3 bases from V and 11 from J; bases not matched to a gene: 7. Germline-derived CDR1 and CDR2 are LGHDT and YNNKEL (reference sequence).

This clone has more than one count but fewer than ten. The chain employs TRBV6-6 and TRBJ1-4; D is perhaps TRBD1 (6 bases). V shed 6 bases and J shed 7 bases, with 15 bases lying between them. This CDR3 has 14 residues. Germline assignment: CDR1 MNHNY and CDR2 SVGAGI (reference sequence). The CDR3 DNA is TGTGCCAGCAGCTTTGACAGGCGTGGTGAAAAACTGTTTTTT. Protein: CASSFDRRGEKLFF.

J is TRBJ1-2 and V is TRBV18; no clear D. Germline V gene sequence: CDR1 KGHSH, CDR2 LQKENI. The CDR3 loop spans 13 amino acids. Trimming took off 6 bases at V and 5 bases at J, with 13 bases between the two ends. CDR3 bases: TGTGCCAGCTCCCTAGAACCCCGGTATGGCTACACCTTC. It yields the protein CASSLEPRYGYTF.

The CDR3 nucleotides are TGTGCCAGCTCACCCGGGACAGGGGGAGCTAACTATGGCTACACCTTC. It encodes CASSPGTGGANYGYTF. The rearrangement joins TRBV18 to TRBJ1-2, with TRBD1 matching 11 bases. The germline V gene encodes CDR1 KGHSH and CDR2 LQKENI. The V and J ends lost 3 bases and 0 bases, in that order; junction bases with no gene match: 3. This CDR3 comprises 16 residues.

The V and J genes are TRBV19 and TRBJ1-2; D is ambiguous. The CDR3 length is 14 residues. V was pared by 10 bases and J by 3 bases, with 18 bases between. Per the germline V gene, CDR1 is LNHDA and CDR2 is SQIVND (reference sequence). The CDR3 region has the DNA TGTGCCACCTCCTCGGCGGACTGGGACTATGGCTACACCTTC. Translating gives CATSSADWDYGYTF.

This clone came up once. The CDR3 sequence is CASSLWVTGNTEAFF. DNA for the CDR3: TGTGCCAGCAGTTTATGGGTCACGGGGAACACTGAAGCTTTCTTT. This chain joins TRBV28 and TRBJ1-1, with D uncertain. Germline CDR1 is MDHEN and CDR2 is SYDVKM. Trimming removed 0 bases at V and 1 base at J, with 9 bases between. CDR3 length: 15 amino acids.

V usage is TRBV5-4 and J usage is TRBJ1-2, with no clear D. Trimming shortened V by 4 bases and J by 7 bases, and 23 bases separated the two germline ends. Germline V gene sequence: CDR1 SGHNT, CDR2 YYREEE (reference sequence). The CDR3 is made up of 16 amino acids. CDR3 amino acids: CASSDAMTGFAGGYTF. CDR3 nucleotides: TGTGCCAGCAGCGATGCTATGACCGGGTTCGCTGGTGGCTACACCTTC. Combining the CDR3 with reference TRBV5-4 and TRBJ1-2 gives the whole variable domain ETGVTQSPTHLIKTRGQQVTLRCSSQSGHNTVSWYQQALGQGPQFIFQYYREEENGRGNFPPRFSGLQFPNYSSELNVNALELDDSALYLCASSDAMTGFAGGYTFGSGTRLTVV.

CDR3 in amino acids: CASSRQGSGANTEAFF. CDR3 DNA sequence: TGTGCCAGCTCACGACAGGGTTCAGGGGCGAACACTGAAGCTTTCTTT. V gene TRBV18 combines with J gene TRBJ1-1, with 7 bases fitting TRBD1. Per the germline V gene, CDR1 is KGHSH and CDR2 is LQKENI. The CDR3 sequence is 16 residues long. Unmatched junction bases numbered 9, after V lost 4 bases and J lost 1 base.

The V call is TRBV6-6, the J call TRBJ2-5; perhaps TRBD2 as D (6 bases). This CDR3 has 14 residues. The germline gives CDR1 MNHNY, CDR2 SVGAGI (reference sequence). Trimming removed 1 base at V and 3 bases at J, with 9 bases between. CDR3 DNA: TGTGCCAGCAGTTACTGGGCTAGCGAAGAGACCCAGTACTTC. This codes for CASSYWASEETQYF.

The rearrangement links TRBV28 to TRBJ2-1; 9 bases are a match to TRBD2. The CDR3 runs to 15 residues. J was trimmed by 7 bases and V by 5 bases; bases with no gene match: 9. Germline assignment: CDR1 MDHEN and CDR2 SYDVKM. CDR3 DNA: TGTGCCAGCAGTGGGCGAAGCGGGAGGATAAATGAGCAGTTCTTC. Its protein product is CASSGRSGRINEQFF.

Concerning this clone: One end of the junction fails to match germline, which may point to a read error. The chain combines TRBV7-7 with TRBJ1-3, with TRBD1 as a possible D gene (5 bases). This CDR3 comprises 17 residues. Germline values: CDR1 SSHAT, CDR2 FNYEAQ (reference sequence). Written as DNA, the CDR3 is TGTGCTAGCAGCTTATTTCCAGGGCTCGGCTCTGGAAACACCATATATTTT. Amino acids: CASSLFPGLGSGNTIYF.

A remark on this clone: Sequence at one end of the junction differs from germline and may be a read error. V usage is TRBV4-2 and J usage is TRBJ1-6; 9 bases fit TRBD1. The germline V gene encodes CDR1 LGHNA and CDR2 YNFKEQ. The length of the CDR3 is 15 residues. CDR3 sequence reads: CASSQSQGANSLLHF. The CDR3 region has the DNA TGTGCCAGCAGCCAATCACAGGGGGCAAATTCACTCCTCCACTTT.

The V call is TRBV2, the J call TRBJ1-1, with 8 bases that match TRBD1. Germline V gene sequence: CDR1 SNHLY, CDR2 FYNNEI. This CDR3 is built from 15 residues. Trimming at V came to 8 bases and at J to 1 base, leaving 9 bases not matched to a gene. CDR3 nucleotide sequence: TGTGCCAGCGCGTTAGAGGGGACAGGGAACACTGAAGCTTTCTTT. It encodes CASALEGTGNTEAFF. The full variable domain, completed using reference TRBV2 and TRBJ1-1, is EPEVTQTPSHQVTQMGQEVILRCVPISNHLYFYWYRQILGQKVEFLVSFYNNEISEKSEIFDDQFSVERPDGSNFTLKIRSTKLEDSAMYFCASALEGTGNTEAFFGQGTRLTVV.

This clone was seen more than once but under ten times. This sequence joins TRBV5-1 and TRBJ2-1; 11 bases are a match to TRBD2. J lost 8 bases, V lost 4 bases, and 11 bases had no gene match. CDR1 and CDR2 (germline): SGHRS, YFSETQ. There are 16 residues in the CDR3. The CDR3, as DNA: TGCGCCAGCAGCATCAGACTAGCGGGAACCTCCGATGAGCAGTTCTTC. This translates into CASSIRLAGTSDEQFF.